Listed here are 29 T cell receptor beta chains from one sample, sequenced in a study of response to subunit inactivated influenza vaccine. TCRdb ran MiXCR on the RT-PCR reads and lists one entry per CDR3 protein. The table lists fewer than 600,000 distinct CDR3 sequences, under 8.5% of them singletons, with about an eighth in the top ten. The sample here was PBMCs from blood, taken 23 to 25 months after vaccination. The receptors derive from a man between 50 and 75 years old who received an inactivated influenza vaccine.

The gene calls are TRBV7-2 and TRBJ1-5; the D is unclear. Trimming left V 2 bases short and J 16 bases short, with 12 bases between. The CDR3 consists of 11 residues. The germline V gene encodes CDR1 SGHTA and CDR2 FQGNSA. The CDR3: CASSLNGPPHF. The CDR3 nucleotides read TGTGCCAGCAGCTTAAATGGCCCCCCCCATTTT.

J is TRBJ2-7 and V is TRBV6-2 or TRBV6-3; 7 nucleotides agree with TRBD1. V dropped 6 bases and J dropped 2; count of bases not matched to a gene: 10. CDR1 is MNHEY and CDR2 is SVGEGT in the germline V gene. CDR3 length equals 15 residues. The CDR3 loop reads CASSRDRAETYEQYF. CDR3 in DNA: TGTGCCAGCAGCCGCGACAGGGCAGAAACCTACGAGCAGTACTTC.

The rearrangement uses TRBV20-1 and TRBJ2-7; no definite D call. The CDR3 is 13 amino acids. Germline V gene data show CDR1 as DFQATT and CDR2 as SNEGSKA (reference sequence). Trimming took 7 bases from V and 6 from J, leaving 19 bases between them. The CDR3 sequence is CSVTPTARSEQYF. The CDR3 DNA reads as TGCAGTGTTACTCCGACGGCAAGAAGCGAGCAGTACTTC.

This clonotype was detected only a few times. J is TRBJ1-2 and V is TRBV29-1; no firm D call. Germline loops: CDR1 SQVTM, CDR2 ANQGSEA. CDR3 length equals 12 residues. Trimming removed 3 bases from V and 2 bases from J, with 7 bases in between. CDR3 DNA sequence: TGCAGCGTTGATAGAAGGAACTATGGCTACACCTTC. The encoded protein is CSVDRRNYGYTF. Filled out from reference TRBV29-1 and TRBJ1-2, the complete variable domain reads SAVISQKPSRDICQRGTSLTIQCQVDSQVTMMFWYRQQPGQSLTLIATANQGSEATYESGFVIDKFPISRPNLTFSTLTVSNMSPEDSSIYLCSVDRRNYGYTFGSGTRLTVV.

This clonotype was observed at least ten times. The V gene is TRBV18, the J gene TRBJ2-1; the D gene is possibly TRBD1 (6 bases). Germline V gives CDR1 KGHSH, CDR2 LQKENI. The CDR3 runs 18 residues. V lost 4 bases and J 0 bases, leaving 19 bases between the germline ends. This chain's CDR3 is CASSRQAQLQLSYNEQFF. In DNA, the CDR3 is TGTGCCAGCTCACGACAGGCGCAGTTACAACTCTCCTACAATGAGCAGTTCTTC.

The rearrangement joins TRBV6-6 to TRBJ1-2; D not resolved. The CDR3 runs 12 residues. Germline CDR1 MNHNY, CDR2 SVGAGI (reference sequence). The germline V and J ends were trimmed by 8 bases and 7 bases, with 14 bases remaining between them. CDR3 amino acids: CASANPGSGYTF. CDR3 coding DNA: TGTGCCAGCGCAAACCCGGGATCTGGCTACACCTTC.

This clonotype was picked up many times. The rearrangement uses TRBV7-2 and TRBJ1-2; D call uncertain. The CDR3 extends over 14 amino acids. Germline values: CDR1 SGHTA, CDR2 FQGNSA. The V and J ends lost 4 bases and 2 bases respectively, with 11 bases between them. The CDR3 loop is CASSSPPRNYGYTF. In nucleotides, the CDR3 is TGTGCCAGCAGCTCACCCCCCCGGAACTATGGCTACACCTTC.

This clonotype occurred many times. This sequence joins TRBV20-1 and TRBJ2-7; 8 nucleotides match TRBD1. The CDR3 loop spans 14 amino acids. Germline V lookup: CDR1 DFQATT, CDR2 SNEGSKA (reference sequence). V lost 4 bases and J lost 3; bases outside the gene matches: 8. The CDR3 DNA reads as TGCAGTGCTACGGGACAGGATTTCAACTACGAGCAGTACTTC. It translates to CSATGQDFNYEQYF.

This clonotype was counted between two and nine times. The chain uses TRBV6-2 or TRBV6-3 and TRBJ1-6; D remains ambiguous. This CDR3 region has 14 residues. V shed 7 bases and J shed 7 bases, with 14 bases lying between them. Germline V gene data show CDR1 as MNHEY and CDR2 as SVGEGT. The CDR3 bases are TGTGCCAGCAATTTCGCGGATCACAATTCACCCCTCCACTTT. It yields the protein CASNFADHNSPLHF.

This clonotype has a count of ten or more. The chain uses TRBV20-1 and TRBJ2-6; D ambiguous. CDR3 length equals 14 residues. CDR1 is DFQATT, CDR2 SNEGSKA, per germline (reference sequence). V lost 5 bases to trimming and J lost 0 bases, with 8 bases between them. CDR3 sequence reads: CSAPQFSGANVLTF. In DNA, the CDR3 is TGCAGTGCTCCGCAGTTCTCTGGGGCCAACGTCCTGACTTTC.

In its sample, this clonotype was seen a few times. V and J are TRBV24-1 and TRBJ2-2, with TRBD1 identical over 7 bases. V lost 2 bases to trimming and J lost 2 bases; unmatched junction nucleotides: 1. The V gene's germline CDR1 is KGHDR and CDR2 SFDVKD. The CDR3 has 15 residues. This CDR3 reads CATSDWTGNTGELFF. The CDR3 nucleotides are TGTGCCACCAGTGATTGGACAGGAAACACCGGGGAGCTGTTTTTT.

The genes are TRBV4-3 and TRBJ2-3, with TRBD1 matching over 9 bases. This CDR3 spans 17 amino acids. The trim removed 2 bases at V and 0 bases at J, leaving 6 bases unmatched. Germline CDR1 LGHNA, CDR2 YSLEER. The CDR3 bases are TGCGCCAGCAGCCAAACAGGGGGCTTAACTAGCACAGATACGCAGTATTTT. Its translation: CASSQTGGLTSTDTQYF.

Concerning this clonotype: Germline and junction disagree at one end, which may indicate a read error. The chain couples TRBV19 to TRBJ2-3; 8 positions match TRBD2. The germline gives CDR1 LNHDA, CDR2 SQIVND (reference sequence). The CDR3 consists of 14 residues. In nucleotides, the CDR3 is TGTGCCGGTAGTATGGCGGGAGGTCCAGATACGCAGTATTTT. It encodes CAGSMAGGPDTQYF.

This clonotype was recorded many times. CDR3 protein: CASSSGQGNTGELFF. CDR3 bases: TGTGCCAGCAGTTCGGGACAGGGTAACACCGGGGAGCTGTTTTTT. The V call is TRBV28, the J call TRBJ2-2; 9 positions agree with TRBD1. V dropped 4 bases and J dropped 2; count of bases not matched to a gene: 2. CDR3 length: 15 amino acids. The germline V gene has CDR1 MDHEN and CDR2 SYDVKM.

This clonotype has ten or more counts. This chain joins TRBV12-3 or TRBV12-4 and TRBJ1-5; D perhaps matches TRBD1 (6 bases). This CDR3 region has 15 residues. V lost 7 bases, J lost 2 bases, and 15 bases lay in between. The CDR3 loop reads CASTLQGSGNQPQHF. In nucleotides, the CDR3 is TGTGCCAGCACACTACAGGGTTCGGGCAATCAGCCCCAGCATTTT.

This clonotype was detected only a few times. The chain employs TRBV10-2 and TRBJ1-4; 9 positions agree with TRBD1. This CDR3 has 15 residues. The V gene's germline CDR1 is WSHSY and CDR2 SAAADI. With V trimmed by 10 bases and J by 7 bases, 13 bases remained unmatched. The CDR3 region has the DNA TGCGCCACCAACCTAGAGGGACAGGGTCGTGAAAAACTGTTTTTT. Protein sequence: CATNLEGQGREKLFF.

This clonotype occurred a few times. In nucleotides, the CDR3 is TGTGCCAGCAGTGGGGGTGGGGACACTGAAGCTTTCTTT. Protein product: CASSGGGDTEAFF. The chain couples TRBV6-1 to TRBJ1-1; no reliable D call. From germline, CDR1 is MNHNS and CDR2 SASEGT. V lost 4 bases, J lost 3 bases, and 9 bases lay in between. This CDR3 contains 13 residues.

The gene calls are TRBV7-9 and TRBJ2-5, with TRBD2 matching over 7 bases. V shed 2 bases, J shed 5 bases, and the junction held 5 bases outside the gene matches. Germline V gene sequence: CDR1 SEHNR, CDR2 FQNEAQ (reference sequence). The CDR3 extends over 14 amino acids. CDR3 DNA: TGTGCCAGCAGCTTATTCGACGGGAGGGAGACCCAGTACTTC. As protein: CASSLFDGRETQYF.

This clonotype was seen repeatedly, ten times or more. V gene TRBV6-2 or TRBV6-3 combines with J gene TRBJ2-1; D call uncertain. CDR1 MNHEY and CDR2 SVGEGT come from the germline V gene. This CDR3 is 16 amino acids long. Trimming cost V 4 bases and J 6 bases, with 19 bases left between them. CDR3 DNA sequence: TGTGCCAGCAGTTCCCCTTCCCCCCGGACCGTCAATGAGCAGTTCTTC. This sequence encodes CASSSPSPRTVNEQFF.

This clonotype was seen ten or more times. The chain uses TRBV28 and TRBJ2-6; D is uncertain. This CDR3 spans 13 amino acids. The germline V and J ends were trimmed by 6 bases and 1 base, with 4 bases remaining between them. Germline V CDR1 and CDR2: MDHEN, SYDVKM. The CDR3 loop is CASRGSGANVLTF. CDR3 sequence (DNA): TGTGCCAGCAGGGGTTCTGGGGCCAACGTCCTGACTTTC.

V usage is TRBV5-1 and J usage is TRBJ2-7, with a possible D match to TRBD2 (6 bases). V gave up 0 bases and J gave up 1 base, with 11 bases separating them. In germline, CDR1 is SGHRS, CDR2 YFSETQ. The CDR3 length is 15 residues. The CDR3 DNA is TGCGCCAGCAGCTTGGGTGGTAGCGGTTCCTACGAGCAGTACTTC. Residues: CASSLGGSGSYEQYF.

V gene TRBV15 combines with J gene TRBJ2-2; the D is unclear. There are 15 residues in the CDR3. The germline V and J ends were trimmed by 1 base and 6 bases, with 12 bases remaining between them. The germline CDR1 and CDR2 sequences are LNHNV and YYDKDF (reference sequence). CDR3 in DNA: TGTGCCACCAGCAGAGCTAAGTCCCTGGCCGGGGAGCTGTTTTTT. Its protein is CATSRAKSLAGELFF. The whole variable domain, filled in from reference TRBV15 and TRBJ2-2, reads DAMVIQNPRYQVTQFGKPVTLSCSQTLNHNVMYWYQQKSSQAPKLLFHYYDKDFNNEADTPDNFQSRRPNTSFCFLDIRSPGLGDTAMYLCATSRAKSLAGELFFGEGSRLTVL.

The chain is built from TRBV28 and TRBJ2-1, with D perhaps matching TRBD2 (6 bases). This CDR3 spans 15 amino acids. Trimming cost V 10 bases and J 1 base, with 17 bases left between them. Germline CDR1 is MDHEN and CDR2 is SYDVKM. CDR3 DNA sequence: TGTGCCAACCGCCGGAGGGTGAGGTCCTACAATGAGCAGTTCTTC. Protein sequence: CANRRRVRSYNEQFF.

V usage is TRBV7-2 and J usage is TRBJ2-3, with TRBD2 matching over 14 bases. The CDR3 runs 16 residues. CDR1 SGHTA and CDR2 FQGNSA come from the germline V gene. Trimming took 4 bases from V and 4 from J; bases not matched to a gene: 4. The CDR3 reads CASSSGTSGGPDTQYF. The CDR3 nucleotides are TGTGCCAGCAGCTCCGGGACTAGCGGGGGACCAGATACGCAGTATTTT.

This clonotype has only a few counts. The chain couples TRBV6-5 to TRBJ2-7; the D call may be TRBD1 or TRBD2 (5 bases each). Trimming took 4 bases from V and 3 from J, leaving 10 bases between them. The germline CDR1 and CDR2 sequences are MNHEY and SVGAGI. The CDR3 consists of 13 residues. The CDR3 nucleotides are TGTGCCAGCAGTTCCGGGACGGACTACGAGCAGTACTTC. Its protein product is CASSSGTDYEQYF.

This clonotype was counted at least ten times. V and J are TRBV20-1 and TRBJ1-4; D not certain. This CDR3 has 14 residues. V shed 0 bases and J shed 7 bases, with 12 bases lying between them. In germline, CDR1 is DFQATT, CDR2 SNEGSKA (reference sequence). CDR3 loop: CSARDTRRVEKLFF. CDR3 sequence (DNA): TGCAGTGCTAGAGATACTCGGAGGGTTGAAAAACTGTTTTTT.

This clonotype showed up just a few times. V usage is TRBV7-9 and J usage is TRBJ2-7; 9 bases fit TRBD1. Germline V CDR1 and CDR2: SEHNR, FQNEAQ (reference sequence). The CDR3 length is 14 residues. J lost 6 bases, V lost 5 bases, and 8 bases had no gene match. In DNA, the CDR3 is TGTGCCAGCAGCGTCGGCCCACAGGGGGCCGAGCAGTACTTC. Protein: CASSVGPQGAEQYF.

The genes are TRBV9 and TRBJ2-2; 10 bases are a match to TRBD2. This CDR3 comprises 17 residues. Germline values: CDR1 SGDLS, CDR2 YYNGEE. Unmatched junction bases numbered 7, after V lost 4 bases and J lost 1 base. CDR3 sequence reads: CASSMRTSGRNTGELFF. The CDR3 nucleotides read TGTGCCAGCAGCATGAGGACTAGCGGCAGGAACACCGGGGAGCTGTTTTTT.

The rearrangement uses TRBV10-3 and TRBJ2-4; D unresolved. The CDR3 has 15 residues. Germline lookup yields CDR1 ENHRY and CDR2 SYGVKD. Trimming pared 3 bases from V and 6 bases from J, leaving 15 bases between. CDR3 amino acids: CAISEMPALGNIQYF. The CDR3 DNA follows: TGTGCCATCAGTGAAATGCCAGCCCTTGGAAACATTCAGTACTTC.